This entry lists 27 T cell receptor beta chains sequenced from one sample in a study of shared clonotypes between healthy human individuals. Profiling relied on immunoSEQ multiplex PCR, and the TCRdb table lists in-frame clones only, not all of them. The sample includes approximately 600,000 clones, approximately 95% of them seen just once. Naive CD8 cells comprised CD45RO-negative, CCR7-positively selected cells, excluding terminally differentiated effector memory CD45RA+ cells. Source material: naive CD8+ T cells sorted from blood. These receptors were taken from a woman aged 25 to 45 in good health.

V is TRBV5-4 and J is TRBJ1-2; D call uncertain. Germline CDR1 reads SGHNT; CDR2 reads YYREEE (reference sequence). Trimming shortened V by 0 bases and J by 4 bases, and 7 bases separated the two germline ends. This CDR3 region has 13 residues. This CDR3 reads CASSLENLYGYTF. Written as DNA, the CDR3 is TGTGCCAGCAGCTTGGAGAATCTCTATGGCTACACCTTC.

This clone occurred once. The chain is built from TRBV13 and TRBJ2-5, with TRBD1 matching 10 bases. The J call could be wrong; TRBJ2-7 is a better fit for the DNA end. CDR1 is PRHDT, CDR2 FYEKMQ, per germline (reference sequence). This CDR3 contains 15 residues. CDR3 sequence: CASSQGDRGSYEQYF. The CDR3 DNA follows: TGTGCCAGCAGCCAGGGGGACAGGGGCTCCTACGAGCAGTACTTC.

The CDR3 coding sequence is TGTGCCAGCAGCCCCGGGACTAGCGCATACGAGCAGTACTTC. The encoded protein is CASSPGTSAYEQYF. The chain employs TRBV7-9 and TRBJ2-7; 10 bases fit TRBD2. Per germline, CDR1 SEHNR and CDR2 FQNEAQ (reference sequence). Losses at the gene ends were 5 bases for V and 4 bases for J; bases not matched to a gene: 5. This CDR3 is built from 14 residues.

Points on this clone: Other nucleotide sequences from this sample produce the same CDR3. The V call is TRBV9, the J call TRBJ1-1; no definite D call. V was trimmed by 2 bases and J by 0 bases, leaving 5 bases between them. Germline lookup yields CDR1 SGDLS and CDR2 YYNGEE. This CDR3 comprises 13 residues. This CDR3 reads CASSVGMNTEAFF. CDR3 nucleotides: TGTGCCAGCAGCGTTGGGATGAACACTGAAGCTTTCTTT.

V is TRBV28 and J is TRBJ1-1, with D uncertain. The CDR3 contains 12 residues. Germline V gene data show CDR1 as MDHEN and CDR2 as SYDVKM. Trimming shortened V by 7 bases and J by 4 bases, and 10 bases separated the two germline ends. CDR3 protein: CASTSFSTEAFF. The CDR3 DNA reads TGTGCCAGCACCTCCTTCTCCACTGAAGCTTTCTTT.

The chain uses TRBV27 and TRBJ2-5; 7 positions match TRBD1. Looked up from germline, CDR1 is MNHEY and CDR2 is SMNVEV (reference sequence). This CDR3 has 14 amino acids. V was pared by 5 bases and J by 5 bases, with 8 bases of the junction left unmatched. CDR3 in amino acids: CASSPGTDLETQYF. The CDR3 nucleotides read TGTGCCAGCAGTCCCGGGACAGACCTGGAGACCCAGTACTTC.

This chain links TRBV30 with TRBJ2-7, with D tentatively TRBD2 (6 bases). V was shortened by 0 bases and J by 0 bases, with 12 bases between the two germline ends. The CDR3 consists of 15 residues. Germline CDR1 and CDR2: GTSNPN and SVGIG (reference sequence). The CDR3 DNA sequence: TGTGCCTGGAGTGTACAAGCGGGTCACTCCTACGAGCAGTACTTC. Residues: CAWSVQAGHSYEQYF.

The chain combines TRBV27 with TRBJ2-1; 8 positions agree with TRBD2. Germline loops: CDR1 MNHEY, CDR2 SMNVEV (reference sequence). CDR3 length: 14 amino acids. V was pared by 2 bases and J by 8 bases, with 5 bases of the junction left unmatched. The CDR3 loop reads CASSLGTSPHEQFF. The CDR3 DNA sequence: TGTGCCAGCAGTTTAGGGACTAGTCCACATGAGCAGTTCTTC.

The chain carries TRBV2 and TRBJ1-5, with 7 bases that match TRBD1. The V and J ends lost 3 bases and 3 bases, in that order; junction bases with no gene match: 11. The CDR3 is 17 amino acids. The germline V gene encodes CDR1 SNHLY and CDR2 FYNNEI. The CDR3 DNA reads as TGTGCCAGCAGTGACCCGCAGGGGGAATATGACAATCAGCCCCAGCATTTT. Translated, it gives CASSDPQGEYDNQPQHF. The complete variable domain, with remaining parts taken from reference TRBV2 and TRBJ1-5, reads EPEVTQTPSHQVTQMGQEVILRCVPISNHLYFYWYRQILGQKVEFLVSFYNNEISEKSEIFDDQFSVERPDGSNFTLKIRSTKLEDSAMYFCASSDPQGEYDNQPQHFGDGTRLSIL.

The J gene is TRBJ2-7, the V gene TRBV6-1; TRBD1 matches at 10 bases. CDR3 length: 16 amino acids. The V segment lost 1 base and the J segment 2 bases; nucleotides outside the gene matches: 5. Per the germline V gene, CDR1 is MNHNS and CDR2 is SASEGT. The CDR3 is CASSEGLGTGAYEQYF. CDR3 DNA: TGTGCCAGCAGTGAAGGCTTAGGGACAGGGGCCTACGAGCAGTACTTC.

The V gene is TRBV27, the J gene TRBJ2-7; 9 nucleotides agree with TRBD1. The germline V gene encodes CDR1 MNHEY and CDR2 SMNVEV (reference sequence). This CDR3 has 15 residues. V was clipped by 4 bases and J by 2 bases; unmatched bases: 6. The CDR3 DNA follows: TGTGCCAGCAGTTCCCAATGGACAGGGGCCTACGAGCAGTACTTC. It yields the protein CASSSQWTGAYEQYF.

The V and J genes are TRBV9 and TRBJ1-5, with TRBD1 as a possible D gene (5 bases). V dropped 3 bases and J dropped 2 bases, with 12 bases sitting between them. Germline V CDR1 and CDR2: SGDLS, YYNGEE. This CDR3 has 15 amino acids. The CDR3, as DNA: TGTGCCAGCAGCGCCGAGGGGTTGGGCAATCAGCCCCAGCATTTT. As protein: CASSAEGLGNQPQHF.

Remarks on this clone: The same CDR3 arises from other DNA sequences in this sample as well. The chain uses TRBV7-9 and TRBJ1-1, with 7 positions matching TRBD1. The germline CDR1 and CDR2 sequences are SEHNR and FQNEAQ (reference sequence). Germline trimming cut 4 bases from V and 0 bases from J; bases unmatched to any gene: 5. The CDR3 spans 15 residues. CDR3 region: CASSSPTGMNTEAFF. The CDR3, as DNA: TGTGCCAGCAGCTCCCCGACAGGGATGAACACTGAAGCTTTCTTT.

Comment on this clone: One end of the junction is discordant with germline, which a read error may explain. This chain links TRBV4-1 with TRBJ2-3, with 10 bases lining up with TRBD2. The germline gives CDR1 MGHRA, CDR2 YSYEKL. CDR3 length: 14 amino acids. CDR3 sequence: CASSQAGGPDTQYF. CDR3 nucleotide sequence: TGTGCCAGCAGCCAAGCGGGAGGGCCGGATACGCAGTATTTT.

The gene calls are TRBV2 and TRBJ2-7; D not resolved. Germline V gene sequence: CDR1 SNHLY, CDR2 FYNNEI. Trimming took 3 bases from V and 2 from J, leaving 11 bases between them. This CDR3 region has 14 residues. The CDR3 reads CASSDIGQTYEQYF. In DNA, the CDR3 is TGTGCCAGCAGTGATATTGGTCAAACCTACGAGCAGTACTTC.

The chain joins TRBV19 to TRBJ2-2, with TRBD1 matching over 7 bases. This CDR3 has 17 amino acids. The germline gives CDR1 LNHDA, CDR2 SQIVND (reference sequence). With V trimmed by 5 bases and J by 0 bases, 9 bases remained unmatched. The DNA of the CDR3 is TGTGCCAGTAGTCTCTTACGGACAGGACCGAACACCGGGGAGCTGTTTTTT. This translates into CASSLLRTGPNTGELFF.

This chain connects TRBV2 to TRBJ2-1, with 11 bases aligning to TRBD2. This CDR3 spans 14 amino acids. V gave up 10 bases and J gave up 5 bases; unmatched junction bases: 7. The germline V gene has CDR1 SNHLY and CDR2 FYNNEI. In DNA form, the CDR3 reads TGTGCCACCCTAGCGGGAGGATTAAACAATGAGCAGTTCTTC. As protein: CATLAGGLNNEQFF. Full variable domain (outside the CDR3, taken from reference TRBV2 and TRBJ2-1): EPEVTQTPSHQVTQMGQEVILRCVPISNHLYFYWYRQILGQKVEFLVSFYNNEISEKSEIFDDQFSVERPDGSNFTLKIRSTKLEDSAMYFCATLAGGLNNEQFFGPGTRLTVL.

This sequence joins TRBV15 and TRBJ2-7; D perhaps matches TRBD2 (7 bases). V lost 3 bases and J 4 bases, leaving 13 bases between the germline ends. Germline-derived CDR1 and CDR2 are LNHNV and YYDKDF (reference sequence). The CDR3 extends over 14 amino acids. In DNA form, the CDR3 reads TGTGCCACCAGCAGGAGGGGGGAGGGTTACGAGCAGTACTTC. Protein product: CATSRRGEGYEQYF.

The chain uses TRBV4-1 and TRBJ2-1; D is ambiguous. V lost 5 bases, J lost 6 bases, and 14 bases lay in between. The CDR3 length is 14 residues. From germline, CDR1 is MGHRA and CDR2 YSYEKL. The CDR3 is CASSVGLPGNEQFF. The CDR3 nucleotides are TGCGCCAGCAGCGTGGGTCTTCCGGGCAATGAGCAGTTCTTC.

This chain uses TRBV4-1 with TRBJ2-7; a weak D match, TRBD2 (6 bases). This CDR3 comprises 14 residues. Germline CDR1 is MGHRA and CDR2 is YSYEKL. The V gene lost 2 bases and the J gene lost 3 bases, with 11 bases spanning the gap. CDR3 nucleotide sequence: TGCGCCAGCAGCCAACAGGGAGGTATCTACGAGCAGTACTTC. This encodes CASSQQGGIYEQYF.

The CDR3 region has the DNA TGTGCCATCAGAGAAGCGGGACAGACGACGAATGAGCAGTTCTTC. Its protein product is CAIREAGQTTNEQFF. The chain carries TRBV10-3 and TRBJ2-1; D might be TRBD1 or TRBD2, each matching 7 bases. V was trimmed by 6 bases and J by 7 bases, leaving 19 bases between them. The germline V gene has CDR1 ENHRY and CDR2 SYGVKD. The CDR3 contains 15 residues.

The chain is built from TRBV7-6 and TRBJ2-3; TRBD2 aligns across 9 bases. CDR3 length equals 16 residues. In germline, CDR1 is SGHVS, CDR2 FNYEAQ. V lost 5 bases and J lost 2; bases outside the gene matches: 8. The CDR3 DNA reads TGTGCCAGCAGCCAGCGGGGGGACTTTCTCACAGATACGCAGTATTTT. Its protein product is CASSQRGDFLTDTQYF.

J is TRBJ2-7 and V is TRBV5-4; TRBD1 matches 7 bases. With V trimmed by 1 base and J by 0 bases, 4 bases remained unmatched. The CDR3 covers 15 residues. CDR1 SGHNT and CDR2 YYREEE come from the germline V gene (reference sequence). The CDR3 nucleotides read TGTGCCAGCAGCTTGTTGGGACAGCCCTCCTACGAGCAGTACTTC. It specifies CASSLLGQPSYEQYF.

This chain uses TRBV28 with TRBJ2-1; D call uncertain. The CDR3 is 14 residues long. V dropped 5 bases and J dropped 2 bases, with 10 bases sitting between them. Germline values: CDR1 MDHEN, CDR2 SYDVKM. The CDR3 DNA reads TGTGCCAGCAGTCCCCAGGCGGCCTACAATGAGCAGTTCTTC. Its translation is CASSPQAAYNEQFF.

V and J are TRBV27 and TRBJ1-2; no clear D. Germline assignment: CDR1 MNHEY and CDR2 SMNVEV (reference sequence). V dropped 5 bases and J dropped 5 bases, with 15 bases sitting between them. The CDR3 length is 14 residues. CDR3 sequence reads: CASSPAGSWYGYTF. CDR3 coding DNA: TGTGCCAGCAGTCCGGCGGGCAGCTGGTATGGCTACACCTTC.

This rearrangement joins TRBV18 to TRBJ1-4; D is perhaps TRBD1 (5 bases). This CDR3 spans 16 amino acids. V gave up 3 bases and J gave up 3 bases, with 14 bases separating them. Germline loops: CDR1 KGHSH, CDR2 LQKENI. The CDR3: CASSPSSGWSNEKLFF. CDR3 sequence (DNA): TGTGCCAGCTCACCGTCTTCAGGGTGGTCTAATGAAAAACTGTTTTTT. Full variable domain (remainder filled in from reference TRBV18 and TRBJ1-4): NAGVMQNPRHLVRRRGQEARLRCSPMKGHSHVYWYRQLPEEGLKFMVYLQKENIIDESGMPKERFSAEFPKEGPSILRIQQVVRGDSAAYFCASSPSSGWSNEKLFFGSGTQLSVL.

V is TRBV19 and J is TRBJ2-7; tentative D call: TRBD1 (6 bases). Germline CDR1 LNHDA, CDR2 SQIVND (reference sequence). The CDR3 has 13 residues. Trimming shortened V by 5 bases and J by 4 bases, and 12 bases separated the two germline ends. For the CDR3, the DNA is TGTGCCAGTAGTCATAAACAGGGATACGAGCAGTACTTC. Its translation: CASSHKQGYEQYF.